The clone carrying this T cell receptor beta chain has a single count. This record belongs to a study of cytomegalovirus exposure and HLA in healthy donors. 13 Jbeta primers and 60 Vbeta primers were used for the PCR. TCRdb keeps only in-frame clones here, not all; method: immunoSEQ multiplex PCR. The sample has some 78,000 clones, 72% seen once. Germline V gene lookup returns CDR1 SNHLY and CDR2 FYNNEI. Germline trimming cut 7 bases from V and 3 bases from J; bases unmatched to any gene: 12. There are 16 residues in the CDR3. The V call is TRBV2, the J call TRBJ1-1; 9 bases line up with TRBD1. The receptor's source is a woman aged 40 to 55 in good health and CMV-seropositive. The sequenced sample consisted of PBMCs. This CDR3 reads CASNRGTGYEDTEAFF. The CDR3 DNA is TGTGCCAGCAATAGGGGGACAGGGTATGAGGACACTGAAGCTTTCTTT.